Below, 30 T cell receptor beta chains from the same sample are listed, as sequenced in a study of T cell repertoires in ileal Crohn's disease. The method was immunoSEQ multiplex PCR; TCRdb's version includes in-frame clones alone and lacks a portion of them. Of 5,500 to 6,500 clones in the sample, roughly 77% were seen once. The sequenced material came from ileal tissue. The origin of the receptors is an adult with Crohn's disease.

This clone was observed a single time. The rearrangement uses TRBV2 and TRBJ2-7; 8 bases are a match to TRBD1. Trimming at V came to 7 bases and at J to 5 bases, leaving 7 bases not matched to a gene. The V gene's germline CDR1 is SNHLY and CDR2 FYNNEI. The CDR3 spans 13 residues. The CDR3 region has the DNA TGTGCCAGCATCCGACAGGGGTACCACGAGCAGTACTTC. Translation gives CASIRQGYHEQYF.

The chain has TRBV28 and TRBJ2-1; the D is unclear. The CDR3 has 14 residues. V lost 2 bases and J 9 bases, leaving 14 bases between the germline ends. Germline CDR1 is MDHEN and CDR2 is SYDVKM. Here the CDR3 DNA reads TGTGCCAGCAGTTTAGAGGTCCTAGGTTCTGAGCAGTTCTTC. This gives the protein CASSLEVLGSEQFF.

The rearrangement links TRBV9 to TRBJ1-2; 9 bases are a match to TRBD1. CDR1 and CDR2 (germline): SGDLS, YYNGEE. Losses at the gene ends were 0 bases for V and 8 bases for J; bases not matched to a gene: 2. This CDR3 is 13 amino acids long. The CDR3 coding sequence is TGTGCCAGCAGCGTAGTAACAGGGGGCGGCTACACCTTC. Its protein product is CASSVVTGGGYTF.

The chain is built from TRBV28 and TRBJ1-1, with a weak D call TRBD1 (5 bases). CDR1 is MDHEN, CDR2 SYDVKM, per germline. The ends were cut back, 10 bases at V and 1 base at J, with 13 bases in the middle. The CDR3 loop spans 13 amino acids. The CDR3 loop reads CAIGGQGNTEAFF. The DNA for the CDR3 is TGTGCCATCGGGGGTCAGGGGAACACTGAAGCTTTCTTT.

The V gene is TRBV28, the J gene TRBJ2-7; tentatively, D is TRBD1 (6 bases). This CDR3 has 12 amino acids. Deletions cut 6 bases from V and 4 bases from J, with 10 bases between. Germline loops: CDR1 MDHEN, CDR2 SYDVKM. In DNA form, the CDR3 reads TGTGCCAGCAGCCTAGGGGGTTACGAGCAGTACTTC. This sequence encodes CASSLGGYEQYF.

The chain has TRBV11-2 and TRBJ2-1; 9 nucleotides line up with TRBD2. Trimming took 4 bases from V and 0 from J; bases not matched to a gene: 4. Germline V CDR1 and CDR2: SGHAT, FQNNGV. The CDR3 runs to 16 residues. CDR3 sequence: CASSSSGRPSYNEQFF. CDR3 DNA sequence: TGTGCCAGCAGCTCGAGCGGGAGGCCCTCCTACAATGAGCAGTTCTTC.

CDR3 sequence reads: CASSSQGRQTEAFF. The CDR3 DNA reads TGTGCCAGCAGTTCACAGGGAAGACAAACTGAAGCTTTCTTT. The chain employs TRBV2 and TRBJ1-1; a weak D match, TRBD1 (6 bases). Germline V CDR1 and CDR2: SNHLY, FYNNEI. The CDR3 contains 14 residues. Trimming stripped 5 bases from V and 5 bases from J, with 15 bases between.

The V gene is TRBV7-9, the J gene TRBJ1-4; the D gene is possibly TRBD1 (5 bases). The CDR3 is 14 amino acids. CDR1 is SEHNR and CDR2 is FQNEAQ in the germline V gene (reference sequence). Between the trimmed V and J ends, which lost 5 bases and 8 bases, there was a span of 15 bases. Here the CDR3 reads CASSPGHDREKLFF. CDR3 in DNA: TGTGCCAGCAGCCCCGGACACGATCGAGAAAAACTGTTTTTT.

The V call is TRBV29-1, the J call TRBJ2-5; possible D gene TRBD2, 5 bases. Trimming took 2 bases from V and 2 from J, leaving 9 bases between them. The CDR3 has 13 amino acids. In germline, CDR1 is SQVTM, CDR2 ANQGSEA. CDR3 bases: TGCAGCGTTGAACCGCGGGCTCAAGAGACCCAGTACTTC. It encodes CSVEPRAQETQYF. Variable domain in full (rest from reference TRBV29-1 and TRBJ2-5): SAVISQKPSRDICQRGTSLTIQCQVDSQVTMMFWYRQQPGQSLTLIATANQGSEATYESGFVIDKFPISRPNLTFSTLTVSNMSPEDSSIYLCSVEPRAQETQYFGPGTRLLVL.

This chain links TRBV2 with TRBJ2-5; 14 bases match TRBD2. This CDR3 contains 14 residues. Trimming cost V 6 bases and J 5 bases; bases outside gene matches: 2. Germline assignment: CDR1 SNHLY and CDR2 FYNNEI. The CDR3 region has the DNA TGTGCCAGCAGCGGGACTAGCGGGAGTGAGACCCAGTACTTC. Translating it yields CASSGTSGSETQYF.

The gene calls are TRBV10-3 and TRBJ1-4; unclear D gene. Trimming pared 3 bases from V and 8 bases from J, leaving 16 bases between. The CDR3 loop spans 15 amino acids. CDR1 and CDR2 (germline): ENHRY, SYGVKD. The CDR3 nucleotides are TGTGCCATCAGTGATGGGCGGGGAAGAATGGAAAAACTGTTTTTT. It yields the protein CAISDGRGRMEKLFF.

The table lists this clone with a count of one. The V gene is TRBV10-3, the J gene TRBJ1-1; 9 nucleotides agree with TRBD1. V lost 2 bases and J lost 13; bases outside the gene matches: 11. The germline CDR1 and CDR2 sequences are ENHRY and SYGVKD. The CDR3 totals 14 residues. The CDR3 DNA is TGTGCCATCAGTGAGGGTAGGGGGACAGGGAACGGTTTCTTT. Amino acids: CAISEGRGTGNGFF.

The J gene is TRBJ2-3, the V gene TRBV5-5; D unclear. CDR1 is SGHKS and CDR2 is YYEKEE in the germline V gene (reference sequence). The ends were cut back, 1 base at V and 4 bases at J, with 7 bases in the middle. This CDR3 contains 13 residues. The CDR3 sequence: CASSLLLSDTQYF. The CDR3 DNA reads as TGTGCCAGCAGCTTGTTACTGTCAGATACGCAGTATTTT.

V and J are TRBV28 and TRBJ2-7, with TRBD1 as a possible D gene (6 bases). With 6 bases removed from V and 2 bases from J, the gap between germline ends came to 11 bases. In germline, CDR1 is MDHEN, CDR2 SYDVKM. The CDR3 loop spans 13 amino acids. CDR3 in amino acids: CASSVGGTYEQYF. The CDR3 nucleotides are TGTGCCAGCAGCGTAGGGGGAACCTACGAGCAGTACTTC.

The CDR3 DNA reads TGTGCCAGCAGCTTAGGAGGCACAGGAAACTATGGCTACACCTTC. Its translation is CASSLGGTGNYGYTF. This chain joins TRBV7-8 and TRBJ1-2; a weak D match, TRBD1 (5 bases). The CDR3 runs to 15 residues. Germline loops: CDR1 SGHVS, CDR2 FQNEAQ. V dropped 1 base and J dropped 2 bases, with 11 bases sitting between them.

The CDR3 loop is CASSATGGPSDTQYF. The CDR3 DNA is TGCGCCAGCAGTGCCACGGGAGGGCCATCAGATACGCAGTATTTT. The rearrangement links TRBV10-1 to TRBJ2-3; 8 bases agree with TRBD2. The CDR3 sequence is 15 residues long. J lost 4 bases, V lost 4 bases, and 7 bases had no gene match. Germline lookup yields CDR1 WNHNN and CDR2 SYGVQD (reference sequence).

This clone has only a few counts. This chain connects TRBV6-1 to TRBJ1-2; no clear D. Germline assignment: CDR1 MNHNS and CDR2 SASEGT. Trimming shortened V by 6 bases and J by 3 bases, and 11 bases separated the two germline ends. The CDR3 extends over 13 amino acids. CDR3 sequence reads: CASSPQNDYGYTF. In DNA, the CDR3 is TGTGCCAGCAGCCCTCAGAACGACTATGGCTACACCTTC.

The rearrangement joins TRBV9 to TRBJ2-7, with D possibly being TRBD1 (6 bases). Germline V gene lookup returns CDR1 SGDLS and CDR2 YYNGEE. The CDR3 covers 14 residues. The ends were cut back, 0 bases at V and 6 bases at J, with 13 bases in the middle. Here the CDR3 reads CASSVGPGAGEQYF. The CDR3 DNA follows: TGTGCCAGCAGCGTAGGTCCAGGGGCGGGCGAGCAGTACTTC. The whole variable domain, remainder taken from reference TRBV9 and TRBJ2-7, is DSGVTQTPKHLITATGQRVTLRCSPRSGDLSVYWYQQSLDQGLQFLIQYYNGEERAKGNILERFSAQQFPDLHSELNLSSLELGDSALYFCASSVGPGAGEQYFGPGTRLTVT.

CDR3 loop: CASSYGTSGQETQYF. CDR3 DNA sequence: TGTGCCAGCAGTTACGGGACTAGCGGACAAGAGACCCAGTACTTC. The chain combines TRBV6-5 with TRBJ2-5; 11 bases are a match to TRBD2. This CDR3 spans 15 amino acids. Looked up from germline, CDR1 is MNHEY and CDR2 is SVGAGI. V was clipped by 2 bases and J by 2 bases; unmatched bases: 1.

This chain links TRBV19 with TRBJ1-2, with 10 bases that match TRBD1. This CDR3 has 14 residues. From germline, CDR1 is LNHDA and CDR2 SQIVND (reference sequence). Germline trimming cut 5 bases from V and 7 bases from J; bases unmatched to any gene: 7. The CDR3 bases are TGTGCCAGTAGTGTTGACAGGGGGCTCTCTGGCTACACCTTC. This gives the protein CASSVDRGLSGYTF.

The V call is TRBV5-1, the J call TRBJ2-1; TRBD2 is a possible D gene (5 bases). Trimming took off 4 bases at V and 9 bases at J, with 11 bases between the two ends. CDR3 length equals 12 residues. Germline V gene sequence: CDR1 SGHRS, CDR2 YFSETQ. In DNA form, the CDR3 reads TGCGCCAGCAGCGTTAGCGAGAGTGAGCAGTTCTTC. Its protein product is CASSVSESEQFF.

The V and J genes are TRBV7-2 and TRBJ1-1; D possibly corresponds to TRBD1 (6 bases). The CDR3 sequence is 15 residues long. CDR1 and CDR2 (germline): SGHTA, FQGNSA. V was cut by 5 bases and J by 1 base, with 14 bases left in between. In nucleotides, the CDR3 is TGTGCCAGCAGCAGCCCGGGACACTGGAACACTGAAGCTTTCTTT. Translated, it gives CASSSPGHWNTEAFF.

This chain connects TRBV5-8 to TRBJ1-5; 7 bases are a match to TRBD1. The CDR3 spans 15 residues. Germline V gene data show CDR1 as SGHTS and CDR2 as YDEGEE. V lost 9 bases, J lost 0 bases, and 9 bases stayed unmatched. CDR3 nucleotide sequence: TGTGCCACCAAGACAGGGATCGGTAGCAATCAGCCCCAGCATTTT. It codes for CATKTGIGSNQPQHF.

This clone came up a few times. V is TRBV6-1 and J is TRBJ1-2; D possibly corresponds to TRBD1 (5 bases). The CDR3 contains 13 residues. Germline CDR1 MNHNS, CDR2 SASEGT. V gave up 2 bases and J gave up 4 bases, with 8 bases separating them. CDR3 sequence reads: CASSETGVYGYTF. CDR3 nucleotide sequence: TGTGCCAGCAGTGAAACAGGCGTCTATGGCTACACCTTC.

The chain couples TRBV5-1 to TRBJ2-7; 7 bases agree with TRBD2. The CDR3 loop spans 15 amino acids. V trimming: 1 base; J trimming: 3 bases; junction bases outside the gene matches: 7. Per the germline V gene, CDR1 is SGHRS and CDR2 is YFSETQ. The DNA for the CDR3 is TGCGCCAGCAGCTTGAATCCTAGCGGAGGCTACGAGCAGTACTTC. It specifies CASSLNPSGGYEQYF. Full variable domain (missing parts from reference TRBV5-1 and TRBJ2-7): KAGVTQTPRYLIKTRGQQVTLSCSPISGHRSVSWYQQTPGQGLQFLFEYFSETQRNKGNFPGRFSGRQFSNSRSEMNVSTLELGDSALYLCASSLNPSGGYEQYFGPGTRLTVT.

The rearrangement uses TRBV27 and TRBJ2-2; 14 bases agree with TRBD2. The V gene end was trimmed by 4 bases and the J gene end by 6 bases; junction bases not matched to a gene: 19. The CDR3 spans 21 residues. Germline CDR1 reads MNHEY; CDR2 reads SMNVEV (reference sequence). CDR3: CASSSTQGLAGVLCSAGELFF. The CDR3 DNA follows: TGTGCCAGCAGTTCAACCCAGGGACTAGCGGGAGTTTTATGTAGCGCCGGGGAGCTGTTTTTT.

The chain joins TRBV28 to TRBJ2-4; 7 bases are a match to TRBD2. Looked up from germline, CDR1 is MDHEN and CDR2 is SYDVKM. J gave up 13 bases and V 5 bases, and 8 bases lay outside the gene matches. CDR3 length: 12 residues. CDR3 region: CASSLATSTQYF. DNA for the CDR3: TGTGCCAGCAGTCTTGCGACTAGCACGCAGTACTTC. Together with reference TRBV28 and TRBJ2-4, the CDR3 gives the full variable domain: DVKVTQSSRYLVKRTGEKVFLECVQDMDHENMFWYRQDPGLGLRLIYFSYDVKMKEKGDIPEGYSVSREKKERFSLILESASTNQTSMYLCASSLATSTQYFGAGTRLSVL.

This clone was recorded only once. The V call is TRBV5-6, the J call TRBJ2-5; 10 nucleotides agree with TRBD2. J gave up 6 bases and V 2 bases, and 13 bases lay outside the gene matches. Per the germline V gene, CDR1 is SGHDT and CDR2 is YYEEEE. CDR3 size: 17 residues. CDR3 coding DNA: TGTGCCAGCAGCTTATTAGGAGCGGGAGGGCCCGAAAAGACCCAGTACTTC. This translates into CASSLLGAGGPEKTQYF. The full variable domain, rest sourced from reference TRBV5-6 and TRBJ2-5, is DAGVTQSPTHLIKTRGQQVTLRCSPKSGHDTVSWYQQALGQGPQFIFQYYEEEERQRGNFPDRFSGHQFPNYSSELNVNALLLGDSALYLCASSLLGAGGPEKTQYFGPGTRLLVL.

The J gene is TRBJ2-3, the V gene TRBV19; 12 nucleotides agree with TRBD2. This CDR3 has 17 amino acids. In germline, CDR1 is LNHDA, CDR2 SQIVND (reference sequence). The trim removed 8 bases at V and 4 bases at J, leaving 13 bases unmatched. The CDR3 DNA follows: TGTGCCAGTCAAGGGGCCTGGACTAGCGGGAAAGCAGATACGCAGTATTTT. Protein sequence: CASQGAWTSGKADTQYF.

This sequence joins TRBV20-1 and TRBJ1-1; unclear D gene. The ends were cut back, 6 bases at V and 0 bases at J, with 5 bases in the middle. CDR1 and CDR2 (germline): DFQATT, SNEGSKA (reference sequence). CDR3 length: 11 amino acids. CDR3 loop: CSATMNTEAFF. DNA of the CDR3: TGCAGTGCAACAATGAACACTGAAGCTTTCTTT.